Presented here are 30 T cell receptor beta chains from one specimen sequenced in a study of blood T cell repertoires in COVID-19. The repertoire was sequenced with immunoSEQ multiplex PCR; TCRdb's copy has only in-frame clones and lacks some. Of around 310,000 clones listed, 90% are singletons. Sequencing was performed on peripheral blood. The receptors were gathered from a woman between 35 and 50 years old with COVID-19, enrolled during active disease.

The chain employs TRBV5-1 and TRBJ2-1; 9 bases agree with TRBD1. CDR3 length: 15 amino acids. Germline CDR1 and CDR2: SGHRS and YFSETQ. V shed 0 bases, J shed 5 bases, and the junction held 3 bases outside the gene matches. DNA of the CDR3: TGCGCCAGCAGCTTGGGTGGACAGGGGAACAATGAGCAGTTCTTC. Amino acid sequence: CASSLGGQGNNEQFF.

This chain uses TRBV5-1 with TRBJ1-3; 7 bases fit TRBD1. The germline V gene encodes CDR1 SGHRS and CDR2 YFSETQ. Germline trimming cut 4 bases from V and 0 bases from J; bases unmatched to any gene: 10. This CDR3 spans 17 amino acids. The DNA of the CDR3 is TGCGCCAGCAGCATCTCCCTTCCAGGGGGCTCTGGAAACACCATATATTTT. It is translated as CASSISLPGGSGNTIYF.

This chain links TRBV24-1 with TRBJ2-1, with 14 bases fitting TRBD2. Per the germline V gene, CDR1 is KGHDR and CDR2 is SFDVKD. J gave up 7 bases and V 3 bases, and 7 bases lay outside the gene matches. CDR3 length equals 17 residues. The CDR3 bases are TGTGCCACCAGTGATCGCCGACTAGCGGGGGGGAGAAATGAGCAGTTCTTC. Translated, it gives CATSDRRLAGGRNEQFF.

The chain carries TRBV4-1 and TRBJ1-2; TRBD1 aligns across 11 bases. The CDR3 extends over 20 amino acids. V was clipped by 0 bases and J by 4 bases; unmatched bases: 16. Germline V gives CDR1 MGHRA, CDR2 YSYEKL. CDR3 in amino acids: CASSQDGGDRGTLKLYGYTF. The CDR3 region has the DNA TGCGCCAGCAGCCAAGATGGTGGGGACAGGGGGACTCTTAAACTCTATGGCTACACCTTC.

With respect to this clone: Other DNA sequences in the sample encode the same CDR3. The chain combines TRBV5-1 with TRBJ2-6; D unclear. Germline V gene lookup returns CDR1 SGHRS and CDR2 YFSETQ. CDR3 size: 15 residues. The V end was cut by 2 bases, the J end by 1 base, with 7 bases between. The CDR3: CASSLSPSGANVLTF. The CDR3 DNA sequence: TGCGCCAGCAGCTTATCCCCGTCTGGGGCCAACGTCCTGACTTTC.

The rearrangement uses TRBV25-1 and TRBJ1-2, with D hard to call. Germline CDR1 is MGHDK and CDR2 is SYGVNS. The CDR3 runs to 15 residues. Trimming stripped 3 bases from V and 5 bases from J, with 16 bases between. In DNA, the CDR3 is TGTGCCAGCAGTGACAGTAGCATGTACACGTATGGCTACACCTTC. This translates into CASSDSSMYTYGYTF.

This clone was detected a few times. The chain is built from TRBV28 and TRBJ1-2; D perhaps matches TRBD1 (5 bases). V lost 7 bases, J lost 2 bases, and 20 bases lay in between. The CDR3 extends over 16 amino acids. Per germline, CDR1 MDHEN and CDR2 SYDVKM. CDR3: CASISMGGVGNYGYTF. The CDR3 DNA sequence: TGTGCCAGCATCTCAATGGGGGGTGTAGGGAACTATGGCTACACCTTC.

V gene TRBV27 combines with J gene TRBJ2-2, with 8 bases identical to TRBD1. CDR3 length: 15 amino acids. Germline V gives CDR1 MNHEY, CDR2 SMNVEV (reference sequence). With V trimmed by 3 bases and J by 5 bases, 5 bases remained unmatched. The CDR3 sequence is CASSLGQVRTGELFF. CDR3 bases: TGTGCCAGCAGTTTGGGACAGGTTAGAACCGGGGAGCTGTTTTTT.

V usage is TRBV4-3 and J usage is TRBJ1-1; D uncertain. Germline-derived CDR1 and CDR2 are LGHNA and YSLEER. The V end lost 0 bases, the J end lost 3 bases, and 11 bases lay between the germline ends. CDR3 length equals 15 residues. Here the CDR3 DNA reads TGCGCCAGCAGCCAAGATATCGCGGGTTACACTGAAGCTTTCTTT. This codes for CASSQDIAGYTEAFF.

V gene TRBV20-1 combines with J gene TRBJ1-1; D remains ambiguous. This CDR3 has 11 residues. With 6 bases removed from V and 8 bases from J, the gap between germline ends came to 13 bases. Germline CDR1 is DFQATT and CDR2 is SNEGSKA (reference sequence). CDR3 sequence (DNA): TGCAGTGCCCCCCAGAGAGGAGAAGCTTTCTTT. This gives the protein CSAPQRGEAFF.

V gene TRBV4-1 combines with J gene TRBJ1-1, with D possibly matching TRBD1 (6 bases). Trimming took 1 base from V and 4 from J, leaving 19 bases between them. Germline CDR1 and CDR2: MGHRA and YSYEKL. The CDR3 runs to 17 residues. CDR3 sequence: CASSQADRKRVVTEAFF. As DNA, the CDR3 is TGCGCCAGCAGCCAAGCGGACAGAAAGAGGGTGGTCACTGAAGCTTTCTTT.

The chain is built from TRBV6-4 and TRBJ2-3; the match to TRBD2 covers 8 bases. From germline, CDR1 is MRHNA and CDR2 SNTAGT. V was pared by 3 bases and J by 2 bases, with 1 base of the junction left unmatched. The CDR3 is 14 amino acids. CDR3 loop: CASSETSDTDTQYF. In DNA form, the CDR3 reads TGTGCCAGCAGTGAGACTAGCGACACAGATACGCAGTATTTT.

The CDR3 protein is CASSSPGTGLTFF. The CDR3 nucleotides read TGTGCCAGCAGTTCCCCCGGGACAGGATTAACTTTCTTT. V gene TRBV28 combines with J gene TRBJ1-1; 8 bases are a match to TRBD1. Germline CDR1 MDHEN, CDR2 SYDVKM. The CDR3 covers 13 residues. V shed 4 bases and J 12 bases; nucleotides not matched to a gene: 10.

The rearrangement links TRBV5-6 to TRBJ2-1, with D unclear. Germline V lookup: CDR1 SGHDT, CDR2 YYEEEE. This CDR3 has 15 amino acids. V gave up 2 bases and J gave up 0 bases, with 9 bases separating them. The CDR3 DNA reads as TGTGCCAGCAGCTTAGGCGGTAGCTCCTACAATGAGCAGTTCTTC. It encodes CASSLGGSSYNEQFF.

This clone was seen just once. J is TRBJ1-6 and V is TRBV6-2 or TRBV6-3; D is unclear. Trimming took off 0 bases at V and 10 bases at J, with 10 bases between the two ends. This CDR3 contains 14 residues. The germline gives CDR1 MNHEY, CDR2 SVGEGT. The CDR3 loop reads CASSYSGSESPLHF. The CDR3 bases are TGTGCCAGCAGTTACTCAGGGAGCGAGTCACCCCTCCACTTT.

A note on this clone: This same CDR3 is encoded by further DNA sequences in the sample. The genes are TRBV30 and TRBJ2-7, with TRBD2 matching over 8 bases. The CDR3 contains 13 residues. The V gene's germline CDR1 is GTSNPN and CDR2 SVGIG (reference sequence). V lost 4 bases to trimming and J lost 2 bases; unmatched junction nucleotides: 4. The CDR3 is CAWNAGGTYEQYF. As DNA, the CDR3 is TGTGCCTGGAATGCGGGAGGAACCTACGAGCAGTACTTC. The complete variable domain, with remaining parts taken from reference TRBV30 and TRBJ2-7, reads SQTIHQWPATLVQPVGSPLSLECTVEGTSNPNLYWYRQAAGRGLQLLFYSVGIGQISSEVPQNLSASRPQDRQFILSSKKLLLSDSGFYLCAWNAGGTYEQYFGPGTRLTVT.

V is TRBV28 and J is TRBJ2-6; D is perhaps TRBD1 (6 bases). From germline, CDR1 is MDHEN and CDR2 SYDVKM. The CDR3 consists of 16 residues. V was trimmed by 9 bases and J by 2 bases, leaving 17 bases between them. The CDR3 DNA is TGTGCCAGTAAGTGGGCCCCAGGGGCTGGGGCCAACGTCCTGACTTTC. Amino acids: CASKWAPGAGANVLTF.

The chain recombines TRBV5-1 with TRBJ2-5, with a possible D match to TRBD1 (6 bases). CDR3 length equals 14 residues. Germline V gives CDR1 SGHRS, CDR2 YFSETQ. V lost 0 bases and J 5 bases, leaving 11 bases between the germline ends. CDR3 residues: CASSLARGRETQYF. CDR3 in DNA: TGCGCCAGCAGCTTGGCCAGGGGTAGGGAGACCCAGTACTTC.

CDR3 nucleotide sequence: TGCGCCAGCAGCATGGACAGGGCAAACACAGATACGCAGTATTTT. Translating it yields CASSMDRANTDTQYF. This sequence joins TRBV5-1 and TRBJ2-3; 8 nucleotides match TRBD1. The CDR3 contains 15 residues. Per germline, CDR1 SGHRS and CDR2 YFSETQ. The J segment lost 2 bases and the V segment lost 4 bases, leaving 6 bases of the junction unmatched.

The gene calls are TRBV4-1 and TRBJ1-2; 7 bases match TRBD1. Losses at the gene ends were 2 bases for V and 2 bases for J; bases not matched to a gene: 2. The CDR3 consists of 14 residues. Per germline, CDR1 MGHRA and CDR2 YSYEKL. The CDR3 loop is CASSQPGQNYGYTF. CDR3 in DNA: TGCGCCAGCAGCCAACCGGGACAGAACTATGGCTACACCTTC.

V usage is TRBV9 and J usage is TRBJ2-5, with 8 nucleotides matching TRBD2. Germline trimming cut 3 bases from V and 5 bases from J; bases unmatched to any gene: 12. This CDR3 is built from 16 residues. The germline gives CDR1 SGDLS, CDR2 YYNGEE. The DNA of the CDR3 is TGTGCCAGCAGCGCAACACTGAGCGGGAGTCGGGAGACCCAGTACTTC. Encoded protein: CASSATLSGSRETQYF.

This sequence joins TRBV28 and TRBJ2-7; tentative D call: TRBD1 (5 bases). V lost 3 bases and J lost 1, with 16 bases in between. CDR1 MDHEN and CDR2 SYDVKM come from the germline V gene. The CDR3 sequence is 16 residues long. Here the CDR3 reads CASSFVFDSPSYEQYF. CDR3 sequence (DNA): TGTGCCAGCAGTTTTGTGTTTGACAGCCCATCCTACGAGCAGTACTTC.

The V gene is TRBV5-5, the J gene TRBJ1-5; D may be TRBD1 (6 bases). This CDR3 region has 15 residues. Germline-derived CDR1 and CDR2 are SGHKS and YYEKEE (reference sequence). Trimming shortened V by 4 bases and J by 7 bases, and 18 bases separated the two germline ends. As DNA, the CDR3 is TGTGCCAGCAGCCCGTCAACAGGGATCAACCAGCCCCAGCATTTT. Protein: CASSPSTGINQPQHF.

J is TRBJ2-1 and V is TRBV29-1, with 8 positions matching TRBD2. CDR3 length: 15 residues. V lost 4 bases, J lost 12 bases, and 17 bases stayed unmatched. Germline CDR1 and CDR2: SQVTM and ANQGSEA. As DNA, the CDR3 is TGCAGCGTTGGGGCGGGGGGCGCGGCTACCCCCGGGCAGTTCTTC. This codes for CSVGAGGAATPGQFF.

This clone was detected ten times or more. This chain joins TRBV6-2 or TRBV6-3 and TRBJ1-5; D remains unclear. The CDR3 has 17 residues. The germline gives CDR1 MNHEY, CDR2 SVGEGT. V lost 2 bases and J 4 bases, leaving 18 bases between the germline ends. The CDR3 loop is CASSYKPGERLNQPQHF. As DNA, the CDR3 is TGTGCCAGCAGTTACAAGCCTGGGGAGCGTCTAAATCAGCCCCAGCATTTT.

CDR3 sequence (DNA): TGTGCCAGCAGTTTAGTGGCAGCTGAAGCTTTCTTT. Translating it yields CASSLVAAEAFF. The chain carries TRBV12-3 or TRBV12-4 and TRBJ1-1; D call uncertain. V lost 1 base, J lost 6 bases, and 6 bases lay in between. CDR3 size: 12 residues.

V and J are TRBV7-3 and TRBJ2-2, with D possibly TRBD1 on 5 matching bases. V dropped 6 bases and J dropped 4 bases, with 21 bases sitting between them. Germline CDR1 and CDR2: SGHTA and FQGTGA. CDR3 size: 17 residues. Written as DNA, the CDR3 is TGTGCCAGCAGTCGAAGACCTGGACGCCAGGGCACCGGGGAGCTGTTTTTT. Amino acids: CASSRRPGRQGTGELFF.

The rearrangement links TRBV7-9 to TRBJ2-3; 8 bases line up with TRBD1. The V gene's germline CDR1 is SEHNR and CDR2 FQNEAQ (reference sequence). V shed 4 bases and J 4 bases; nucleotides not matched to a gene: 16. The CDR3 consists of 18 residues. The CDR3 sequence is CASSSLTGEGTSADTQYF. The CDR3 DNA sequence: TGTGCCAGCAGCTCTCTGACAGGGGAAGGGACGAGCGCAGATACGCAGTATTTT.

The CDR3 here is CASSPLRQTNTGELFF. The CDR3 DNA reads TGTGCCAGCTCACCATTAAGACAGACGAACACCGGGGAGCTGTTTTTT. The V gene is TRBV18, the J gene TRBJ2-2, with a possible D match to TRBD1 (5 bases). Looked up from germline, CDR1 is KGHSH and CDR2 is LQKENI. CDR3 length equals 16 residues. V lost 2 bases and J lost 0, with 10 bases in between.

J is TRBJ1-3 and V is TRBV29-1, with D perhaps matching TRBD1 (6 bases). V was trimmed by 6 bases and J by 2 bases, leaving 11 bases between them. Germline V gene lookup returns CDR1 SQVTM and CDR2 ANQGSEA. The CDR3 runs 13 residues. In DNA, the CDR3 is TGCAGCGTCCAGAGGGGGACTGGAAACACCATATATTTT. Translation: CSVQRGTGNTIYF.